Listed below are T cell receptor beta chains from one sample, sequenced in a study of cytomegalovirus exposure and HLA in healthy donors. Produced via immunoSEQ multiplex PCR; TCRdb's table is partial and in-frame only. The data hold around 150,000 clones, with about 65% observed a single time. The sequenced sample was PBMCs. Receptors were obtained from a man aged 35 to 55 in good health and CMV-seropositive. CDR3s include the opening cysteine and the closing phenylalanine or tryptophan. The order of the fields is J gene, D gene, V gene, clone size, CDR3 DNA, CDR3 protein. The D gene is left open where the match is weak. Clone size is not always given. Where it is, it says once, few, many or a class for expanded clones.

>TRBJ1-1|TRBD1|TRBV2|NA
TGTGCCAGCAGGGGACAGTCGAACACTGAAGCTTTCTTT
CASRGQSNTEAFF
>TRBJ2-2|NA|TRBV14|NA
TGTGCCAGCAGCTTTCACCAGGGCCGGCACACCGGGGAGCTGTTTTTT
CASSFHQGRHTGELFF
>TRBJ1-6|NA|TRBV25-1|NA
TGTGCCAGCAGTGAAGTCCGGGGGGCCAATTCACCCCTCCACTTT
CASSEVRGANSPLHF
>TRBJ2-2|NA|TRBV10-3|NA
TGTGCCATCAGTGAGAGTCAAGAGGTCGCGAACACCGGGGAGCTGTTTTTT
CAISESQEVANTGELFF
>TRBJ2-5|NA|TRBV7-9|NA
TGTGCCAGCAGTCCGCCCTCCAGGGGCGAGACCCAGTACTTC
CASSPPSRGETQYF
>TRBJ1-3|NA|TRBV5-6|NA
TGTGCCAGCAGCTCGAAGGGGAGGATTGTTGGAAACACCATATATTTT
CASSSKGRIVGNTIYF
>TRBJ2-2|NA|TRBV6-6|NA
TGTGCCACGGAACTGAAGGGGGTCACCGGGGAGCTGTTTTTT
CATELKGVTGELFF
>TRBJ2-5|TRBD2|TRBV5-4|once
TGTGCCAGCAGCTTGGAAGGACTAGCGGGGGTCGAGACCCAGTACTTC
CASSLEGLAGVETQYF
>TRBJ1-6|NA|TRBV7-2|NA
TGTGCCAGCAGCTTAGCGCGGGCGACAGGCTATTCACCCCTCCACTTT
CASSLARATGYSPLHF
>TRBJ1-6|NA|TRBV11-1|NA
TGTGCCAGCAGCTTGACAGAGGATTCACCCCTCCACTTT
CASSLTEDSPLHF
>TRBJ2-7|NA|TRBV7-2|NA
TGTGCCAGCAGCTTACGGGGGGCCGGTACCTACGAGCAGTACTTC
CASSLRGAGTYEQYF
>TRBJ2-3|NA|TRBV7-8|few
TGTGCCAGCAGCTTAGCCCGGACAGGCACAGATACGCAGTATTTT
CASSLARTGTDTQYF
>TRBJ1-6|NA|TRBV5-5|NA
TGTGCCAGCAGCTTGGAGACAGAGCTTTATAATTCACCCCTCCACTTT
CASSLETELYNSPLHF
>TRBJ1-5|NA|TRBV27|NA
TGTGCCACCCGTCCCGGAACAGGGCAGCAGCCCCAGCATTTT
CATRPGTGQQPQHF
>TRBJ2-7|TRBD2|TRBV9|NA
TGTGCCAGCAGCCGGGGGTGGCTAGCGGGGGATACCTACGAGCAGTACTTC
CASSRGWLAGDTYEQYF
>TRBJ1-5|TRBD1|TRBV7-2|NA
TGTGCCAGCAGCCACCCAAGCGGGACAGGGGCCGATCAGCCCCAGCATTTT
CASSHPSGTGADQPQHF
>TRBJ1-3|NA|TRBV30|NA
TGTGCCTGGAACCGCGGGGAGAGAAACACCATATATTTT
CAWNRGERNTIYF
>TRBJ2-5|NA|TRBV29-1|few
TGCAGCGTTGAAGTCCCAGGGTGGGAGACCCAGTACTTC
CSVEVPGWETQYF
>TRBJ2-1|NA|TRBV7-2|NA
TGTGCCAGCAGCCCAAACGGGGGTGAGCAGTTCTTC
CASSPNGGEQFF
>TRBJ1-2|NA|TRBV15|once
TGTGCCACCAGCAGAGGAGGCGGGCAAACCAGCTATGGCTACACCTTC
CATSRGGGQTSYGYTF
>TRBJ1-2|NA|TRBV19|NA
TGTGCCACCCGCAACGGGGGAGATGGCTACACCTTC
CATRNGGDGYTF
>TRBJ1-2|TRBD1|TRBV30|once
TGTGCCTGGGTCAGGGACAGGGACCATGGCTACACCTTC
CAWVRDRDHGYTF
>TRBJ2-2|TRBD2|TRBV7-8|once
TGTGCCAGCAGCTTAATGGGCGGGGGACCTACCGGGGAGCTGTTTTTT
CASSLMGGGPTGELFF
>TRBJ2-3|NA|TRBV5-8|once
TGTGCCAGCAGCTTGGATCGGGGGGCGGATACGCAGTATTTT
CASSLDRGADTQYF
>TRBJ2-1|TRBD2|TRBV9|NA
TGTGCCAGCAGCGTAGCTGGACTAGCCTACAATGAGCAGTTCTTC
CASSVAGLAYNEQFF
>TRBJ1-6|NA|TRBV2|NA
TGTGCCAGCAGTGAAAGGGACGGAGGGTACTCACCCCTCCACTTT
CASSERDGGYSPLHF
>TRBJ2-7|TRBD2|TRBV9|few
TGTGCCAGCAGCGCGGAGCGGGGTGGCGAGCAGTACTTC
CASSAERGGEQYF